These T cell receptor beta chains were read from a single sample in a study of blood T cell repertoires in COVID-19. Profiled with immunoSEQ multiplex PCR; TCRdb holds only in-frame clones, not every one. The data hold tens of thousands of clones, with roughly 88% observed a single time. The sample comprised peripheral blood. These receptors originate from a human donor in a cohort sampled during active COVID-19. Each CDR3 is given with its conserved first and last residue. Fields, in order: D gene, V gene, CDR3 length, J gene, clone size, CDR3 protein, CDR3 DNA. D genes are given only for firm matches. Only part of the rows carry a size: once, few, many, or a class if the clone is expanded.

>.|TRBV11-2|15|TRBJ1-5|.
CASSFSLEGNQPQHF
TGTGCCAGCAGCTTCTCTTTGGAGGGCAATCAGCCCCAGCATTTT
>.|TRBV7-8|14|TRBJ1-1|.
CASSSPGGWTEAFF
TGTGCCAGCAGCTCCCCGGGGGGTTGGACTGAAGCTTTCTTT
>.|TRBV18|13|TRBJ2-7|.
CASSPGTLGEQYF
TGTGCCAGCTCACCGGGGACACTAGGTGAGCAGTACTTC
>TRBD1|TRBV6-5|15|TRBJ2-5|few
CASSSLGQGQETQYF
TGTGCCAGCAGTTCCCTCGGACAGGGACAAGAGACCCAGTACTTC
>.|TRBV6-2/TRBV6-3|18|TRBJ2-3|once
CASSPGTAGSYSTDTQYF
TGTGCCAGCAGCCCTGGTACCGCGGGTAGTTATAGCACAGATACGCAGTATTTT
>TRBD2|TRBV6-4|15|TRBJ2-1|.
CASSDSSGGGYEQFF
TGTGCCAGCAGTGACTCTAGCGGGGGAGGGTATGAGCAGTTCTTC
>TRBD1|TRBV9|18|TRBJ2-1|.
CASSVDGRGQGSPNEQFF
TGTGCCAGCAGCGTAGATGGTAGGGGACAGGGCTCGCCGAATGAGCAGTTCTTC
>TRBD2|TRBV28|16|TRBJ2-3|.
CASGRTSPGGGDTQYF
TGTGCCAGCGGTAGGACTAGCCCAGGAGGGGGGGATACGCAGTATTTT
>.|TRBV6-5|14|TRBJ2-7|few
CASTQGGTSYEQYF
TGTGCCAGCACCCAAGGAGGGACGAGCTACGAGCAGTACTTC
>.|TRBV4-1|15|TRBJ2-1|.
CASSPPAVSYNEQFF
TGCGCCAGCAGCCCTCCGGCGGTCTCCTACAATGAGCAGTTCTTC
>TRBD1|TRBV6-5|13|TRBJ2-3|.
CASRDRGTDTQYF
TGTGCCAGCAGAGACAGGGGGACAGATACGCAGTATTTT
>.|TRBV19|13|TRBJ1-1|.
CASQTTGDTEAFF
TGTGCCAGTCAAACAACAGGAGACACTGAAGCTTTCTTT
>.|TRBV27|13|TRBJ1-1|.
CASSLGQNTEAFF
TGTGCCAGCAGTTTGGGGCAGAACACTGAAGCTTTCTTT
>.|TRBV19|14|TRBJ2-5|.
CASRGSRIRETQYF
TGTGCCAGTAGAGGGAGCAGGATTCGTGAGACCCAGTACTTC
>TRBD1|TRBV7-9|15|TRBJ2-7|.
CASSTPGQDSYEQYF
TGTGCCAGCAGCACACCGGGACAGGACTCCTACGAGCAGTACTTC
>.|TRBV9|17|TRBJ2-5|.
CASSVDPTGGLQETQYF
TGTGCCAGCAGCGTAGACCCCACTGGGGGCCTCCAAGAGACCCAGTACTTC
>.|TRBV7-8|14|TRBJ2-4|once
CASSLARGNNIQYF
TGTGCCAGCAGCTTAGCGCGGGGCAACAACATTCAGTACTTC
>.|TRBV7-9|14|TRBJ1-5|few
CASSLTDSNQPQHF
TGTGCCAGCAGCTTGACAGATAGCAATCAGCCCCAGCATTTT
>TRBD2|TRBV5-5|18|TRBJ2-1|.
CASSLSGSGGRAYNEQFF
TGTGCCAGCAGCTTGTCTGGTAGCGGGGGGAGAGCCTACAATGAGCAGTTCTTC
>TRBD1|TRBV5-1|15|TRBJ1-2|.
CASTPSGTGLYGYTF
TGCGCCAGCACCCCCTCCGGGACAGGGCTTTATGGCTACACCTTC
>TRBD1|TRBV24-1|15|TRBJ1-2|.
CATSDPRQGALGYTF
TGTGCCACCAGTGACCCTAGACAGGGGGCGCTTGGCTACACCTTC
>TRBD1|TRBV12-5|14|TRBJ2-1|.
CASGVGQNDNEQFF
TGTGCTAGTGGTGTGGGACAGAACGACAATGAGCAGTTCTTC
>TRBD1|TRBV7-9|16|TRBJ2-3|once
CASSPPDRAYTDTQYF
TGTGCCAGCAGCCCTCCTGACAGGGCCTACACAGATACGCAGTATTTT
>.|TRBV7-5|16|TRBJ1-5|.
CVRSLVGTVSNQPQHF
TGTGTCAGAAGCCTGGTGGGGACAGTTAGCAATCAGCCCCAGCATTTT
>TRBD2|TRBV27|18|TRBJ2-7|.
CASSLLAVGGGGSYEQYF
TGTGCCAGCAGTTTGTTGGCCGTCGGGGGGGGAGGCTCCTACGAGCAGTACTTC
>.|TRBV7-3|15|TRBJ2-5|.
CASSLNPGQQETQYF
TGTGCCAGCAGCTTAAATCCAGGACAGCAAGAGACCCAGTACTTC
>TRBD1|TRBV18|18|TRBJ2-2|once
CASSPLNRQGADTGELFF
TGTGCCAGCTCACCACTAAATAGACAGGGGGCAGACACCGGGGAGCTGTTTTTT
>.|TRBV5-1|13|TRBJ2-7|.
CASRIRGAGEQYF
TGCGCCAGCAGGATCAGGGGGGCGGGAGAGCAGTACTTC
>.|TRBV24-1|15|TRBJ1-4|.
CATSKQGATNEKLFF
TGTGCCACCAGTAAACAGGGTGCAACTAATGAAAAACTGTTTTTT
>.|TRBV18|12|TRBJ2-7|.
CASSDSSYEQYF
TGTGCCAGCTCAGACAGCTCCTACGAGCAGTACTTC
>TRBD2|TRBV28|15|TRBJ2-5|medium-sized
CASSLASGRVLAQYF
TGTGCCAGCAGTTTAGCTAGCGGCCGCGTATTGGCCCAGTACTTC